This T cell receptor (beta chain) was identified during a study of shared clonotypes between healthy human individuals. The overall study: A couple of women and a few men aged 18 to 49 made up the donors. Overall study results and limits: A limitation of the genetic and exposure-history diversity represented arose from few donors.

The V end was cut by 4 bases, the J end by 1 base, with 19 bases between. The germline CDR1 and CDR2 sequences are MDHEN and SYDVKM. This CDR3 comprises 17 residues. A word on this clone: As yet, its antigen is unknown.

Profiling relied on immunoSEQ multiplex PCR, and the TCRdb table lists in-frame clones only, not all of them. The sample has 2 million to 2.5 million clones; roughly 95% are singletons. The material sequenced was naive CD4+ T cells sorted from blood. The sample's subset: CD45RA+ positively selected. The chain joins TRBV28 to TRBJ2-5; TRBD1 might be the D (5 bases). The TCR sequence derives from a man aged 18 to 29 in good health. CDR3 sequence reads: CASSSQRPGSVQETQYF. The CDR3 DNA reads as TGTGCCAGCAGTTCCCAACGGCCAGGGTCGGTCCAAGAGACCCAGTACTTC.